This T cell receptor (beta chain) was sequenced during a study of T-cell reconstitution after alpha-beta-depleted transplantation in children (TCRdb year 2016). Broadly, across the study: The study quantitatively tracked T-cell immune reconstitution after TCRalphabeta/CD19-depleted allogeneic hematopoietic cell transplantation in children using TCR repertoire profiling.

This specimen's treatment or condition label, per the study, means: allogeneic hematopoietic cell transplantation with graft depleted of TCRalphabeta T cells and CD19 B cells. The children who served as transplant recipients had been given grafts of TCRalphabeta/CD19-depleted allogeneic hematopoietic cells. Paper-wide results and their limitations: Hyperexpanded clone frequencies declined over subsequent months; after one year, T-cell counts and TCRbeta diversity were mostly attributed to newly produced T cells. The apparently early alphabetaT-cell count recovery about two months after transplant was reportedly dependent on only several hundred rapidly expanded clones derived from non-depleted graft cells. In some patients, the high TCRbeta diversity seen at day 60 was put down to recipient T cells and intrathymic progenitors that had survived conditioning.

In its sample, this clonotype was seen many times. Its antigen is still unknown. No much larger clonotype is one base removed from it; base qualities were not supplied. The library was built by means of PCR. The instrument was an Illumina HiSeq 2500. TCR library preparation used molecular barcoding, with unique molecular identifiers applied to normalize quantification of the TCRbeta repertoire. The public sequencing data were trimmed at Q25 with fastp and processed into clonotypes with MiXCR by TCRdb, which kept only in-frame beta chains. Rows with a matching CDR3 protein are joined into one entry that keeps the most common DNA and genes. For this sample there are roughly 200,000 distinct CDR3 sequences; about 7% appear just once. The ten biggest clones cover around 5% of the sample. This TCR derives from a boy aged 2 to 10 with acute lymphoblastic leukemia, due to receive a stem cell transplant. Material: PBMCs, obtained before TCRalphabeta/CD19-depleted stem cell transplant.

The CDR3 reads CASSYVTSSYEQYF. The base sequence is TGTGCCAGCAGTTACGTGACGAGCTCCTACGAGCAGTACTTC. Recombination joined TRBV6-2 or TRBV6-3 with TRBJ2-7; no D gene call is confident. V is reduced by 2 bases and J by 0 bases, leaving a spacing of 8 bases between them. Taken from cysteine to phenylalanine, the CDR3 has 14 residues. Just CDR3 DNA is preserved here, 42 bases in frame from base 1. Based on the germline V gene, the CDR1 and CDR2 sequences are MNHEY and SVGEGT.